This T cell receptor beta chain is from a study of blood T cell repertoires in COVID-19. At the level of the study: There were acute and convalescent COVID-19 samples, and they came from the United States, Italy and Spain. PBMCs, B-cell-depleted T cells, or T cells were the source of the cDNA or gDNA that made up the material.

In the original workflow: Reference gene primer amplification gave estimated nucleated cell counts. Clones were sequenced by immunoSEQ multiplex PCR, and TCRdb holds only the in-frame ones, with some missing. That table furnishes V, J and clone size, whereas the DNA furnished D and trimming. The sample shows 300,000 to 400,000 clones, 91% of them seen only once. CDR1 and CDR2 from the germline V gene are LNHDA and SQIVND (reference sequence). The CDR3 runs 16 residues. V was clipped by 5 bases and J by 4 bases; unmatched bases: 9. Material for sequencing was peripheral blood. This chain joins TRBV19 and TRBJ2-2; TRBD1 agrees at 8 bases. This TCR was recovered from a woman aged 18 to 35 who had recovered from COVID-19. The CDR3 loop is CASSFRGRRSTGELFF. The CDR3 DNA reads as TGTGCCAGTAGTTTCAGGGGGCGGCGGAGCACCGGGGAGCTGTTTTTT.